Each of the 19 T cell receptor beta chains below was sequenced from the same sample in a study of T-cell memory formation after mild COVID-19. MiXCR, applied by TCRdb to the 5' RACE reads, yields one record per CDR3 protein. In the table there are about 350,000 distinct CDR3 sequences, less than 25% of which are singletons. The sample was PBMCs or a T cell subset sorted from them (not recorded which). Receptors originate from a man younger than 35 who had mild COVID-19 (a few samples of this study predate the infection). Cell type and time point are not known.

This clonotype has more than one count but fewer than ten. The chain couples TRBV24-1 to TRBJ2-3; D is unclear. Germline V gives CDR1 KGHDR, CDR2 SFDVKD. This CDR3 is 11 amino acids long. The ends were cut back, 8 bases at V and 6 bases at J, with 8 bases in the middle. The DNA for the CDR3 is TGTGCCACCATGGCCCTGGATACGCAGTATTTT. It yields the protein CATMALDTQYF.

This rearrangement joins TRBV5-5 to TRBJ1-6, with 9 bases that match TRBD1. This CDR3 region has 16 residues. After removal of 3 bases from V and 10 bases from J, the junction contained 11 bases not matched to a gene. The germline V gene encodes CDR1 SGHKS and CDR2 YYEKEE (reference sequence). CDR3 nucleotide sequence: TGTGCCAGCAGCTACCAATCAACAGGGGGCTGGTCACCCCTCCACTTT. Its protein product is CASSYQSTGGWSPLHF.

This clonotype was counted many times. The chain employs TRBV5-6 and TRBJ1-3, with a weak D call TRBD1 (5 bases). The germline CDR1 and CDR2 sequences are SGHDT and YYEEEE. CDR3 length: 16 amino acids. The germline V and J ends were trimmed by 4 bases and 0 bases, with 14 bases remaining between them. In nucleotides, the CDR3 is TGTGCCAGCAGCGTTACGGGACCGACCTCTGGAAACACCATATATTTT. It translates to CASSVTGPTSGNTIYF.

This clonotype was observed many times. This chain links TRBV6-4 with TRBJ2-2, with 10 bases lining up with TRBD1. Losses at the gene ends were 2 bases for V and 6 bases for J; bases not matched to a gene: 3. Germline CDR1 is MRHNA and CDR2 is SNTAGT. CDR3 length: 15 residues. CDR3 sequence reads: CASSDKTGGPGELFF. The CDR3 nucleotides are TGTGCCAGCAGTGACAAGACAGGGGGCCCCGGGGAGCTGTTTTTT.

The chain employs TRBV3-1 and TRBJ2-1, with D tentatively TRBD1 (6 bases). This CDR3 contains 15 residues. V was cut by 4 bases and J by 5 bases, with 15 bases left in between. Per germline, CDR1 LGHDT and CDR2 YNNKEL (reference sequence). The CDR3 region has the DNA TGTGCCAGCAGCCCCCCCTACAGGGCTCACAATGAGCAGTTCTTC. Translated, it gives CASSPPYRAHNEQFF.

This clonotype was observed at least ten times. The chain uses TRBV7-2 and TRBJ1-5; TRBD1 might be the D (5 bases). Trimming stripped 4 bases from V and 6 bases from J, with 10 bases between. The CDR3 contains 13 residues. Per the germline V gene, CDR1 is SGHTA and CDR2 is FQGNSA. CDR3 nucleotide sequence: TGTGCCAGCAGCTCAGGGTATAGTCAGCCCCAGCATTTT. Translating it yields CASSSGYSQPQHF.

J is TRBJ1-1 and V is TRBV5-1; 8 positions match TRBD1. Germline V gene lookup returns CDR1 SGHRS and CDR2 YFSETQ. The length of the CDR3 is 17 residues. The trim removed 1 base at V and 0 bases at J, leaving 8 bases unmatched. The CDR3 is CASSLTPGDRLNTEAFF. The CDR3 DNA reads TGCGCCAGCAGCTTGACCCCAGGGGACAGGTTGAACACTGAAGCTTTCTTT.

The chain joins TRBV7-9 to TRBJ1-2; D gene uncertain. Germline-derived CDR1 and CDR2 are SEHNR and FQNEAQ (reference sequence). V gave up 3 bases and J gave up 1 base, with 15 bases separating them. The CDR3 has 16 amino acids. CDR3 sequence: CASSLGVGESNYGYTF. The DNA of the CDR3 is TGTGCCAGCAGCTTGGGTGTAGGCGAAAGTAACTATGGCTACACCTTC. The full variable domain, in which reference TRBV7-9 and TRBJ1-2 provide the parts outside the CDR3, is DTGVSQNPRHKITKRGQNVTFRCDPISEHNRLYWYRQTLGQGPEFLTYFQNEAQLEKSRLLSDRFSAERPKGSFSTLEIQRTEQGDSAMYLCASSLGVGESNYGYTFGSGTRLTVV.

The rearrangement joins TRBV13 to TRBJ2-3, with TRBD2 matching over 10 bases. Trimming removed 5 bases from V and 4 bases from J; junction bases left unmatched: 9. CDR1 and CDR2 from the germline V gene are PRHDT and FYEKMQ (reference sequence). The CDR3 is 16 residues long. The CDR3 sequence: CASSDPSGGNPDTQYF. Here the CDR3 DNA reads TGTGCCAGCAGCGACCCTAGCGGGGGTAACCCAGATACGCAGTATTTT.

The CDR3 here is CALKRDSMSDTQYF. CDR3 DNA sequence: TGTGCCTTGAAGCGGGATTCGATGTCAGATACGCAGTATTTT. This chain uses TRBV30 with TRBJ2-3; TRBD2 matches at 7 bases. J was trimmed by 4 bases and V by 7 bases; bases with no gene match: 11. Germline V lookup: CDR1 GTSNPN, CDR2 SVGIG (reference sequence). The CDR3 has 14 amino acids.

This clonotype was seen a handful of times. This rearrangement joins TRBV9 to TRBJ2-3; D is uncertain. Germline V gives CDR1 SGDLS, CDR2 YYNGEE. Trimming took 4 bases from V and 7 from J, leaving 16 bases between them. CDR3 length: 14 amino acids. CDR3 DNA sequence: TGTGCCAGCAGCCAGTACCTCAGTGGGAATACGCAGTATTTT. It codes for CASSQYLSGNTQYF.

This clonotype was detected a few times. The chain combines TRBV7-9 with TRBJ2-7; TRBD2 agrees at 8 bases. Germline loops: CDR1 SEHNR, CDR2 FQNEAQ (reference sequence). The CDR3 is 14 amino acids. The junction had 9 bases not matched to a gene; V was cut back by 5 bases and J by 6 bases. The CDR3 reads CASSSPAGVGEQYF. CDR3 bases: TGTGCCAGCAGCAGTCCAGCGGGGGTCGGCGAGCAGTACTTC.

The rearrangement links TRBV2 to TRBJ2-7; TRBD2 aligns across 15 bases. The CDR3 is 15 amino acids. Germline V gene lookup returns CDR1 SNHLY and CDR2 FYNNEI. The V gene end was trimmed by 8 bases and the J gene end by 6 bases; junction bases not matched to a gene: 8. The CDR3 DNA reads as TGTGCCAGCGTTGGACTAGCGGGGGGGCTTATCGAGCAGTACTTC. It is translated as CASVGLAGGLIEQYF. Combining the CDR3 with reference TRBV2 and TRBJ2-7 gives the whole variable domain EPEVTQTPSHQVTQMGQEVILRCVPISNHLYFYWYRQILGQKVEFLVSFYNNEISEKSEIFDDQFSVERPDGSNFTLKIRSTKLEDSAMYFCASVGLAGGLIEQYFGPGTRLTVT.

CDR3 sequence: CASSGQYRHEQYV. The CDR3 DNA reads as TGTGCCAGCAGTGGACAATATAGGCACGAGCAGTACGTC. This chain joins TRBV6-1 and TRBJ2-7; D gene ambiguous. Germline CDR1 and CDR2: MNHNS and SASEGT. Trimming cost V 4 bases and J 5 bases, with 12 bases left between them. This CDR3 has 13 residues.

V is TRBV12-3 or TRBV12-4 and J is TRBJ1-1; perhaps TRBD1 as D (5 bases). V shed 6 bases and J shed 1 base, with 12 bases lying between them. The CDR3 is 14 residues long. CDR3 residues: CASRPGHTNTEAFF. The CDR3 bases are TGTGCCAGCAGGCCCGGACATACGAACACTGAAGCTTTCTTT.

This clonotype was detected many times. The J gene is TRBJ2-5, the V gene TRBV20-1; perhaps TRBD2 as D (6 bases). Germline CDR1 DFQATT, CDR2 SNEGSKA (reference sequence). The CDR3 is 14 residues long. V gave up 5 bases and J gave up 2 bases, with 15 bases separating them. This chain's CDR3 is CSAAAWGEQETQYF. CDR3 in DNA: TGCAGTGCTGCCGCGTGGGGGGAGCAAGAGACCCAGTACTTC.

The count of this clonotype is one. The chain is built from TRBV5-8 and TRBJ1-4; D is unresolved. The germline gives CDR1 SGHTS, CDR2 YDEGEE. CDR3 size: 13 residues. The V gene lost 2 bases and the J gene lost 7 bases, with 9 bases spanning the gap. CDR3 nucleotide sequence: TGTGCCAGCAGCTTTTTTGGGAGTGAAAAACTGTTTTTT. The encoded protein is CASSFFGSEKLFF. Based on the CDR3 plus reference TRBV5-8 and TRBJ1-4, the full variable domain is EAGVTQSPTHLIKTRGQQATLRCSPISGHTSVYWYQQALGLGLQFLLWYDEGEERNRGNFPPRFSGRQFPNYSSELNVNALELEDSALYLCASSFFGSEKLFFGSGTQLSVL.

At least ten counts were recorded for this clonotype. The chain is built from TRBV12-3 or TRBV12-4 and TRBJ2-5; D ambiguous. The CDR3 sequence is 14 residues long. The ends were cut back, 6 bases at V and 0 bases at J, with 11 bases in the middle. CDR3 residues: CASSAGPHQETQYF. The CDR3 region has the DNA TGTGCCAGCAGCGCAGGACCTCACCAAGAGACCCAGTACTTC.

V is TRBV2 and J is TRBJ1-2; no reliable D call. The V end lost 4 bases, the J end lost 7 bases, and 4 bases lay between the germline ends. Per germline, CDR1 SNHLY and CDR2 FYNNEI. CDR3 length: 10 amino acids. The CDR3 nucleotides are TGTGCCAGCAGTGTCCCTGGCTACACCTTC. The encoded protein is CASSVPGYTF.